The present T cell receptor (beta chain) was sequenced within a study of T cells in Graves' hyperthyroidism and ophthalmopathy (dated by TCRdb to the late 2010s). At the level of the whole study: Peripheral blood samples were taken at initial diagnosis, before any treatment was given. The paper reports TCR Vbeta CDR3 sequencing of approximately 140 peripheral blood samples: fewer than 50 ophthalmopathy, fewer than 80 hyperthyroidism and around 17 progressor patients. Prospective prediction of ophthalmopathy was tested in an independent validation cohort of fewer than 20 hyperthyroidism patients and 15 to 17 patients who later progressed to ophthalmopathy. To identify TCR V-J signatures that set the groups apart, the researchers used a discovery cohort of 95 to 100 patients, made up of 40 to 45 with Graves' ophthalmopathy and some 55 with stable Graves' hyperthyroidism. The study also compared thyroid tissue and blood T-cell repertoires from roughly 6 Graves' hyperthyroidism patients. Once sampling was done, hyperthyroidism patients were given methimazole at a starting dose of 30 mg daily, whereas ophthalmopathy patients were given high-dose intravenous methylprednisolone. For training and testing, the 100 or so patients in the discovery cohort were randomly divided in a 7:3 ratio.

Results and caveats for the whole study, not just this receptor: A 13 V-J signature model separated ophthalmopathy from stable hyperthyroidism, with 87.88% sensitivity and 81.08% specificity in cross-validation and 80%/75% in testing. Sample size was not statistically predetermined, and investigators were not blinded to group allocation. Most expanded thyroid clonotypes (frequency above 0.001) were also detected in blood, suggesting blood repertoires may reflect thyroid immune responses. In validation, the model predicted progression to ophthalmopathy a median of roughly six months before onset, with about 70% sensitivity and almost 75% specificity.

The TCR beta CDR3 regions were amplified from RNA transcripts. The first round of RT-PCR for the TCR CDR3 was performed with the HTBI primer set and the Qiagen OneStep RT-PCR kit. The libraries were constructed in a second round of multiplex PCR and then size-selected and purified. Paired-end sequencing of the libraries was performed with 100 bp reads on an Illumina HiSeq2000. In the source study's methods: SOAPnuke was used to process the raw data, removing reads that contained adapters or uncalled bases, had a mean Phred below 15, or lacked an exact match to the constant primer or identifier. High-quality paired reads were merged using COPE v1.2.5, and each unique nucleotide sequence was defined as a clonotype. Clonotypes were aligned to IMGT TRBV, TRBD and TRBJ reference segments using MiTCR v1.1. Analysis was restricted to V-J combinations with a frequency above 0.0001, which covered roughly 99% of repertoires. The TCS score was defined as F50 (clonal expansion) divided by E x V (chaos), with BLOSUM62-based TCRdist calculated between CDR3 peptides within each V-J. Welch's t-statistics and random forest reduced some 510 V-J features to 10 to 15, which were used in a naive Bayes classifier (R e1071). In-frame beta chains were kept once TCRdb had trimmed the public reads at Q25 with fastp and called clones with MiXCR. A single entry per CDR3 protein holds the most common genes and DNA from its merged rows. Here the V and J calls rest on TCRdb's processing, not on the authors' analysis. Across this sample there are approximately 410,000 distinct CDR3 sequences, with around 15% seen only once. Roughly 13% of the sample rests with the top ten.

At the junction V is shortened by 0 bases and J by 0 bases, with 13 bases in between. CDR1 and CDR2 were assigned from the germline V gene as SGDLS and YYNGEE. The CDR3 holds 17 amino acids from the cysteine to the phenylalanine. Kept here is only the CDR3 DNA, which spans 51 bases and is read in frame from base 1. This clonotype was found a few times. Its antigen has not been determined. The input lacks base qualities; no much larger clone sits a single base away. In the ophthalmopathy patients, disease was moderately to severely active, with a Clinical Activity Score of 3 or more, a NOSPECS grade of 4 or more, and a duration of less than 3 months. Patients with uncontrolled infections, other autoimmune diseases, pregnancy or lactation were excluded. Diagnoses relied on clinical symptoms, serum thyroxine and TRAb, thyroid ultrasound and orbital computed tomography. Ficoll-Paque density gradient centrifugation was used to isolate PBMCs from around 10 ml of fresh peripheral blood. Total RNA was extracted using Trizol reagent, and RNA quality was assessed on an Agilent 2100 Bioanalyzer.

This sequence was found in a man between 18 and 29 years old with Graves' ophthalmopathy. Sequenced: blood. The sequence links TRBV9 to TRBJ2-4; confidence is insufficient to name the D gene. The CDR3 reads CASSVGGLLLAKNIQYF. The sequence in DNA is TGTGCCAGCAGCGTAGGAGGTCTACTGCTAGCCAAAAACATTCAGTACTTC.